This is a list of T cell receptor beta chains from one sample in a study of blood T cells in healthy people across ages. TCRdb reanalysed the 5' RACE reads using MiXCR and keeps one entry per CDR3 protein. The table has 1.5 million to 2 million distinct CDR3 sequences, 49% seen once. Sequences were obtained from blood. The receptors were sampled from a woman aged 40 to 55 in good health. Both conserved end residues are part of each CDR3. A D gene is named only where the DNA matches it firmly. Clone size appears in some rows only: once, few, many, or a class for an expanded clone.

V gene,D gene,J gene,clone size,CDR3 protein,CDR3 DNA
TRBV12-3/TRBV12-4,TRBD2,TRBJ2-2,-,CASSSRGTTGELFF,TGTGCCAGCAGTTCGCGGGGGACCACCGGGGAGCTGTTTTTT
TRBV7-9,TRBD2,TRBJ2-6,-,CAGQEPGLAGAPAGANVLTF,TGTGCCGGTCAGGAACCTGGACTAGCGGGGGCCCCCGCTGGGGCCAACGTCCTGACTTTC
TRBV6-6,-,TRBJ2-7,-,CASSSARRHSYEQYF,TGTGCCAGCAGTTCCGCCCGACGGCACTCCTACGAGCAGTACTTC
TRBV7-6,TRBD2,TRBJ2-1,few,CASSVSGGRVNEQFF,TGTGCCAGCAGCGTTAGCGGGGGGCGAGTTAATGAGCAGTTCTTC
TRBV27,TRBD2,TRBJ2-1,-,CASSLQAGGSYNEQFF,TGTGCCAGCAGTTTACAAGCGGGGGGCTCCTACAATGAGCAGTTCTTC
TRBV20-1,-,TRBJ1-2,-,CSADSGTYHGYTF,TGCAGTGCTGATTCCGGGACATATCATGGCTACACCTTC
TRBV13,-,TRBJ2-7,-,CASSLGRIEQYF,TGTGCCAGCAGCTTAGGCAGAATCGAGCAGTACTTC
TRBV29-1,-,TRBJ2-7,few,CSVAGQANYEQYF,TGCAGCGTTGCGGGGCAGGCAAACTACGAGCAGTACTTC
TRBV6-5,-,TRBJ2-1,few,CASTRTRGTHNEQFF,TGTGCCAGCACCCGAACTAGGGGGACCCACAATGAGCAGTTCTTC
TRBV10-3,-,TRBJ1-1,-,CAISEERTNTEAFF,TGTGCCATCAGTGAGGAACGGACGAACACTGAAGCTTTCTTT
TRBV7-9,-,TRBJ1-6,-,CASSFRQINSPLHF,TGTGCCAGCAGCTTTAGGCAGATTAATTCACCCCTCCACTTT
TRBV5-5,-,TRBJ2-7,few,CASSTPLTLYEQYF,TGTGCCAGCAGCACCCCCCTTACCCTCTACGAGCAGTACTTC
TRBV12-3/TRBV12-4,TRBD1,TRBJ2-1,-,CTIPGQHNEQFF,TGTACCATCCCGGGACAGCACAATGAGCAGTTCTTC
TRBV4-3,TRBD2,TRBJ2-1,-,CASSQEYLIPGLDHYEQFF,TGCGCCAGCAGCCAAGAGTATCTAATCCCGGGACTAGATCATTATGAGCAGTTCTTC
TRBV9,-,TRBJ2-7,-,CAGSVGWWYEQYF,TGTGCCGGCAGCGTAGGGTGGTGGTACGAGCAGTACTTC
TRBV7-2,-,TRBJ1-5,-,CASSTLGIASNQPQHF,TGTGCCAGCAGCACCCTTGGTATAGCTAGCAATCAGCCCCAGCATTTT
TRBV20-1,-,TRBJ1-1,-,CSASSQVEAEAFF,TGCAGTGCTAGTTCTCAGGTTGAAGCTGAAGCTTTCTTT
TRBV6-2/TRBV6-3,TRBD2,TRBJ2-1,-,CASSYSPTSGGPLWDEQFF,TGTGCCAGCAGTTACTCCCCGACTAGCGGGGGGCCGCTATGGGATGAGCAGTTCTTC
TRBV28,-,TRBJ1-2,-,CASLDPGFYGYTF,TGTGCCAGCCTGGATCCAGGTTTTTATGGCTACACCTTC
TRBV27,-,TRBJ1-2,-,CASSLRNTNYGCTF,TGTGCCAGCAGTTTACGGAACACTAACTATGGCTGCACCTTC
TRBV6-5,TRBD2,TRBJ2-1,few,CASRPGLASAEQFF,TGTGCCAGCAGGCCGGGACTAGCATCAGCCGAGCAGTTCTTC
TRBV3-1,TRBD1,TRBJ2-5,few,CASSQDFRGRQETQYF,TGTGCCAGCAGCCAAGATTTCAGGGGGCGGCAAGAGACCCAGTACTTC
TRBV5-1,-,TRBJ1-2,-,CASSVGAGKYGYTF,TGCGCCAGCAGCGTGGGAGCGGGAAAATATGGCTACACCTTC
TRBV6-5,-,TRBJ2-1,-,CASSYSLLPPYNEQFF,TGTGCCAGCAGTTACTCACTCTTACCTCCCTACAATGAGCAGTTCTTC
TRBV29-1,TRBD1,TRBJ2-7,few,CSVYGQGSYEQYF,TGCAGCGTGTATGGACAGGGGTCCTACGAGCAGTACTTC
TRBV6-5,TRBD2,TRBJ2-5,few,CASSYRGLAQETQYF,TGTGCCAGCAGTTACCGGGGACTAGCACAAGAGACCCAGTACTTC
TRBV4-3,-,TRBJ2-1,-,CAGSQDDVPAAIYNEQFF,TGCGCCGGCAGCCAAGATGATGTCCCAGCGGCGATCTACAATGAGCAGTTCTTC
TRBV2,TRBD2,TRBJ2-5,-,CASSGEGLKKETQYF,TGTGCCAGCAGTGGGGAGGGACTAAAGAAAGAGACCCAGTACTTC
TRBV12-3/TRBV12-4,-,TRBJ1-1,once,CASSLTASEAFF,TGTGCCAGCAGTTTAACAGCTTCTGAAGCTTTCTTT
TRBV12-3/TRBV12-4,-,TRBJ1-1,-,CASTRETETFF,TGTGCCAGTACCAGGGAAACTGAAACTTTCTTT
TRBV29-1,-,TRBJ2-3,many,CSAIKGLGTDTQYF,TGCAGCGCGATCAAGGGGCTGGGCACAGATACGCAGTATTTT
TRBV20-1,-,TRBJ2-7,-,CSAEDRRSSYEQYF,TGCAGTGCTGAGGACAGAAGGAGCTCCTACGAGCAGTACTTC
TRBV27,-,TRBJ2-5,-,CASSIHPVQETQYF,TGTGCCAGCAGTATCCACCCAGTCCAAGAGACCCAGTACTTC
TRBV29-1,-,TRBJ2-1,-,CSVEAGSDEQFF,TGCAGCGTTGAAGCGGGATCCGATGAGCAGTTCTTC
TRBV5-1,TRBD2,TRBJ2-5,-,CASTRTSGGLETQYF,TGCGCCAGCACCCGGACTAGCGGGGGATTAGAGACCCAGTACTTC
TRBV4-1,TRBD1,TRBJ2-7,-,CASSPLGTGDEQYF,TGCGCCAGCAGCCCACTCGGGACAGGGGACGAGCAGTACTTC
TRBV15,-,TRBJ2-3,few,CATSRDGLFSTDTQYF,TGTGCCACCAGCAGAGATGGGCTATTTAGCACAGATACGCAGTATTTT
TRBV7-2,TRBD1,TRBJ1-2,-,CASSLAGGQGYGYTF,TGTGCCAGCAGCTTAGCAGGGGGACAGGGCTATGGCTACACCTTC
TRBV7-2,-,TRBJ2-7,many,CASSLFGGEQYF,TGTGCCAGCAGCTTATTCGGGGGCGAGCAGTACTTC
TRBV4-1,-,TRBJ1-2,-,CASSQDDRLFAGYTF,TGCGCCAGCAGCCAAGATGACAGACTATTTGCTGGCTACACCTTC